Listed below are T cell receptor beta chains from one sample, sequenced in a study of cytomegalovirus exposure and HLA in healthy donors. This table comes from immunoSEQ multiplex PCR, and its TCRdb copy is limited to in-frame clones, with some not included. The sample lists 200,000 to 300,000 clones, roughly 84% seen once, with about 12% in the top ten. The sample comprised PBMCs. These receptors all stem from a man between 18 and 29 years old in good health and CMV-seropositive. Both conserved end residues are part of each CDR3. A D gene is named only where the DNA matches it firmly. Some rows mark clone size as missing; the rest say once, few, many or name a class of expanded clone.

j_call cdr3_length clone_size v_call d_call cdr3_nt cdr3_aa
TRBJ2-5 17 once TRBV30 - TGTGCCTGGAGTGTAGGACAGCCGATTATTCGTCAAGAGACCCAGTACTTC CAWSVGQPIIRQETQYF
TRBJ1-1 14 - TRBV27 - TGTGCCAGCAGGTTCGCCCGGAGGAACACTGAAGCTTTCTTT CASRFARRNTEAFF
TRBJ2-1 14 - TRBV6-1 - TGTGCCAGCAGTGAAGTGAATTCCTACAATGAGCAGTTCTTC CASSEVNSYNEQFF
TRBJ1-4 17 - TRBV7-9 - TGTGCCAGCAGCTTAGGGGTCAGGGGAAAAACTAATGAAAAACTGTTTTTT CASSLGVRGKTNEKLFF
TRBJ2-1 15 - TRBV4-2 - TGTGCCAGCAGCCAAGTGGGGACTGGATACAATGAGCAGTTCTTC CASSQVGTGYNEQFF
TRBJ2-7 15 - TRBV6-1 TRBD1 TGTGCCAGCAGCACAACCAAGGGGGCTAGGTACGAGCAGTACTTC CASSTTKGARYEQYF
TRBJ2-1 15 - TRBV7-6 TRBD1 TGTGCCAGCAGCTGGCCGGGACAGGGGTACAATGAGCAGTTCTTC CASSWPGQGYNEQFF
TRBJ2-7 16 once TRBV7-9 TRBD2 TGTGCCAGCAGCTTAGTATTGGCGGGAGGGCTCTACGAGCAGTACTTC CASSLVLAGGLYEQYF
TRBJ1-4 11 once TRBV20-1 - TGCAGTGCTGTGAGACGGGAAAAACTGTTTTTT CSAVRREKLFF
TRBJ1-2 15 - TRBV2 TRBD1 TGTGCCAGCAGGCACATACAGGGGCGCGACTATGGCTACACCTTC CASRHIQGRDYGYTF
TRBJ1-5 17 - TRBV19 TRBD1 TGTGCCAGTAGTCCGGAGACAGGGAGCGCGTTTGGGAAGCCCCAGCATTTT CASSPETGSAFGKPQHF
TRBJ2-2 15 few TRBV5-4 - TGTGCCAGCAGCTTGGAGGCAGCGAACACCGGGGAGCTGTTTTTT CASSLEAANTGELFF
TRBJ1-2 14 - TRBV6-5 - TGTGCCAGCAGTTACTCGCAGGGGCACTATGGCTACACCTTC CASSYSQGHYGYTF
TRBJ2-3 13 - TRBV29-1 TRBD1 TGCAGCGTTGCGGGACAGAGCACAGATACGCAGTATTTT CSVAGQSTDTQYF
TRBJ1-5 16 - TRBV19 - TGTGCCAGTAGTGTACGGAGACAGATCAACAATCAGCCCCAGCATTTT CASSVRRQINNQPQHF
TRBJ2-2 15 - TRBV11-2 - TGTGCCAGCAGACCCCCAGGGGCGCACACCGGGGAGCTGTTTTTT CASRPPGAHTGELFF
TRBJ2-7 14 - TRBV5-1 - TGCGCCAGCAGCTCGGTACCGGGGGACCACGAGCAGTACTTC CASSSVPGDHEQYF
TRBJ1-1 12 - TRBV6-6 - TGTGCCAGCAGGGGGCAGGACACTGAAGCTTTCTTT CASRGQDTEAFF
TRBJ2-7 14 - TRBV5-5 TRBD2 TGTGCCAGCAGGGAAGGACTAGCTTTCTCCGAGCAGTACTTC CASREGLAFSEQYF
TRBJ1-3 13 - TRBV6-1 - TGTGCCAGCAGTATTGGGGCTAGAAACACCATATATTTT CASSIGARNTIYF
TRBJ1-1 16 - TRBV4-1 - TGCGCCAGCAGCCAAGATTCTGGTTTCATGAACACTGAAGCTTTCTTT CASSQDSGFMNTEAFF
TRBJ2-1 18 - TRBV9 TRBD2 TGTGCCAGCAGCGTAGAGGGACTAGCAGCGGGGGAATACAATGAGCAGTTCTTC CASSVEGLAAGEYNEQFF
TRBJ2-1 11 once TRBV10-3 - TGTGCCACCTTAGCGGACAATGAGCAGTTCTTC CATLADNEQFF
TRBJ2-1 15 once TRBV27 TRBD2 TGTGCCAGCAGTAATCTCGCGGGAGTCGACAATGAGCAGTTCTTC CASSNLAGVDNEQFF
TRBJ1-1 17 - TRBV13 TRBD1 TGTGCCAGCAGCTCGAGCCGGGACAGGGGACGGTGGACTGAAGCTTTCTTT CASSSSRDRGRWTEAFF
TRBJ2-2 11 - TRBV7-3 - TGTGCCTCGGGCGGGGCCGGGGAGCTGTTTTTT CASGGAGELFF
TRBJ2-7 14 - TRBV10-3 TRBD2 TGTGCCATCAGCCCTAGCGGGAGGTCCTACGAGCAGTACTTC CAISPSGRSYEQYF
TRBJ2-7 13 - TRBV28 TRBD1 TGTGCCAGCAGCTACGGACAGGGGTACGAGCAGTACTTC CASSYGQGYEQYF
TRBJ2-1 15 - TRBV4-2 TRBD2 TGTGCCAGCAGCCAGCTGGGACTAGCCCACAATGAGCAGTTCTTC CASSQLGLAHNEQFF
TRBJ2-6 17 - TRBV19 - TGTGCCAGTAGTATGCAGTTTTCGAGCTCTGGGGCCAACGTCCTGACTTTC CASSMQFSSSGANVLTF
TRBJ2-7 11 - TRBV20-1 - TGCAGTGCTAGCCAAGTCCACGAGCAGTACTTC CSASQVHEQYF
TRBJ1-2 12 - TRBV5-1 - TGCGCCAGCAGCCCGGACAGCTATGGCTACACCTTC CASSPDSYGYTF
TRBJ1-2 12 - TRBV11-2 - TGTGCCAGCAGCCCCAGTAACTATGGCTACACCTTC CASSPSNYGYTF
TRBJ1-1 14 - TRBV5-4 TRBD1 TGTGCCAGCAGGCCAAGGGGGCTGAACACTGAAGCTTTCTTT CASRPRGLNTEAFF
TRBJ1-5 17 - TRBV28 TRBD1 TGTGCCAGCGGGTCGGGACAGGGATATTATAGCAATCAGCCCCAGCATTTT CASGSGQGYYSNQPQHF
TRBJ1-1 13 - TRBV28 - TGTGCCAGCAGTCTCCGCGTCTTTACTGAAGCTTTCTTT CASSLRVFTEAFF
TRBJ2-1 15 - TRBV27 - TGTGCCAGCAGTTTCCAGGGAGGAGAGTACAATGAGCAGTTCTTC CASSFQGGEYNEQFF
TRBJ2-5 16 - TRBV28 TRBD2 TGTGCCAGCAGTTTATTGGGACTAGCGGGAGTAGGGACCCAGTACTTC CASSLLGLAGVGTQYF